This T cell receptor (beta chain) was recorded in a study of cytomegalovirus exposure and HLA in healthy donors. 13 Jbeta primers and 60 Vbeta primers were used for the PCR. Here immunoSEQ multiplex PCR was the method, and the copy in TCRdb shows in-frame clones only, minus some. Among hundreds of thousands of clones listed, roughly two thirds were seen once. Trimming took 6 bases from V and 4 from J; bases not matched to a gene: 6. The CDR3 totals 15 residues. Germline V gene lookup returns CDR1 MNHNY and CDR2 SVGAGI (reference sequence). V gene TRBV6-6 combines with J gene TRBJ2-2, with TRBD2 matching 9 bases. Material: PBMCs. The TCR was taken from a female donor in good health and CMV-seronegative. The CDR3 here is CASSPAGGSTGELFF. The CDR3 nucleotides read TGTGCCAGCAGCCCAGCGGGAGGTAGCACCGGGGAGCTGTTTTTT.